This entry features one TCR beta chain sequence. As yet, its antigen is unknown. CDR1 MDHEN and CDR2 SYDVKM come from the germline V gene. The CDR3 consists of 15 residues. The J segment lost 8 bases and the V segment lost 5 bases, leaving 11 bases of the junction unmatched. The data were taken from a study of cytomegalovirus exposure and HLA in healthy donors. Overall study findings and caveats: Confirmation was obtained in vitro that a few CMV-associated chains are specific for CMV antigens. In a later analysis, first-cohort TCR clusters were found to tend to co-occur in the 95 to 150 validation repertoires.

Profiled with immunoSEQ multiplex PCR; TCRdb holds only in-frame clones, not every one. The table lists about 330,000 clones, approximately 86% of them singletons, with over 1% in the top ten. Sequenced material: PBMCs. This clonotype was obtained from a woman in her twenties or thirties in good health and CMV-seropositive. V is TRBV28 and J is TRBJ1-2, with 10 bases matching TRBD1. The CDR3 loop reads CASSPPGQGLGGYTF. The CDR3 DNA reads as TGTGCCAGCAGTCCTCCGGGACAGGGGTTGGGGGGCTACACCTTC.